Below, one TCR beta chain is given with its context. Antigen specificity is unknown. The data belong to a study of cytomegalovirus exposure and HLA in healthy donors. A multiplex PCR was run with 60 Vbeta primers and 13 Jbeta primers. Clones were sequenced by immunoSEQ multiplex PCR, and TCRdb holds only the in-frame ones, with some missing. The table lists some 190,000 clones, around 80% of them singletons, with 0.85% to 1.4% in the top ten. The V end was cut by 0 bases, the J end by 2 bases, with 8 bases between. CDR3 length: 15 residues. Per germline, CDR1 LGHNA and CDR2 YSLEER. Overall study findings and caveats: With later analysis, a missense DCLRE1C variant became linked to TCR beta V- and J-gene trimming. Reported findings show TCR beta sequences accurately forecast HLA-A and HLA-B alleles in most subjects.

This receptor was identified in a woman in her 40s in good health and CMV-seronegative. The genes are TRBV4-3 and TRBJ2-1; D is undetermined. Sequenced material: PBMCs. The DNA of the CDR3 is TGCGCCAGCAGCCAAGATGCGCCTGCCTACAATGAGCAGTTCTTC. Amino acids: CASSQDAPAYNEQFF.